This T cell receptor (beta chain) comes out of a study of blood T cell repertoires in COVID-19. In the study overall: PBMCs, B-cell-depleted T cells, or T cells provided the cDNA or gDNA that made up the material.

Per the germline V gene, CDR1 is SGHAT and CDR2 is FQNNGV. The CDR3 is 15 residues long. Germline trimming cut 1 base from V and 1 base from J; bases unmatched to any gene: 4. Seattle's enrolled individuals joined amid active infection and were then monitored longitudinally. Original methodology: Reference gene primer amplification gave nucleated cell count estimates. The protocol was immunoSEQ multiplex PCR, while the TCRdb copy is restricted to in-frame clones and leaves out a portion. Clonal size and the V and J genes are those of that table, whereas D and trimming came from the DNA. This sample has 350,000 or so clones; approximately 89% occur once, and the top ten carry 1.5% to 2%.

Input material: peripheral blood. This receptor was obtained from a woman aged 25 to 39 with COVID-19, enrolled during active disease. The chain has TRBV11-2 and TRBJ2-7; 7 bases align to TRBD1. CDR3 loop: CASSLGDSGSYEQYF. As DNA, the CDR3 is TGTGCCAGCAGCTTAGGGGACAGTGGGTCCTACGAGCAGTACTTC.